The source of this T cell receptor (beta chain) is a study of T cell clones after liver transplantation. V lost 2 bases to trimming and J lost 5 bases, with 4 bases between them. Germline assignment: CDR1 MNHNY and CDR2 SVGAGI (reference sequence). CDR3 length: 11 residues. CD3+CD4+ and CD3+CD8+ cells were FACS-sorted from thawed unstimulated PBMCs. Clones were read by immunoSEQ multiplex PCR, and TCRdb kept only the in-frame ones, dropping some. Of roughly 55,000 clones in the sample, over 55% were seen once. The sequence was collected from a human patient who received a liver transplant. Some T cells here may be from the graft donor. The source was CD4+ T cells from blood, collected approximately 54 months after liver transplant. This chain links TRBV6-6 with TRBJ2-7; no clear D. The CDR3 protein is CASSYRDEQYF. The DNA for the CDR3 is TGTGCCAGCAGTTACCGGGACGAGCAGTACTTC.